The 3 T cell receptor beta chains below come from one sample, sequenced in a study of blood T cell repertoires in COVID-19. The table came from immunoSEQ multiplex PCR; TCRdb's copy has only in-frame clones and leaves some out. The repertoire holds tens of thousands of clones, 70% to 90% seen once, with about 30% in the top ten. Specimen: peripheral blood. The receptor source for this set is a man aged 45-65 years with active or convalescent COVID-19.

The J gene is TRBJ2-7, the V gene TRBV5-1, with 8 bases that match TRBD2. The junction had 12 bases not matched to a gene; V was cut back by 5 bases and J by 5 bases. CDR3 length: 15 residues. The germline gives CDR1 SGHRS, CDR2 YFSETQ. The CDR3, as DNA: TGCGCCAGCAGTTACACGAGGGCGGGAGGAAACGAGCAGTACTTC. This encodes CASSYTRAGGNEQYF.

This clone was detected only a few times. V is TRBV18 and J is TRBJ2-5; TRBD2 aligns across 7 bases. V lost 2 bases to trimming and J lost 1 base; unmatched junction nucleotides: 4. The CDR3 extends over 15 amino acids. Germline V gene sequence: CDR1 KGHSH, CDR2 LQKENI. The CDR3: CASSPSAGSQETQYF. The CDR3 nucleotides read TGTGCCAGCTCACCATCAGCGGGGTCCCAAGAGACCCAGTACTTC.

The chain couples TRBV19 to TRBJ1-5; D gene unclear. Germline loops: CDR1 LNHDA, CDR2 SQIVND (reference sequence). The CDR3 is made up of 14 amino acids. V was clipped by 3 bases and J by 0 bases, with 6 bases between them. The CDR3 loop is CASSIGVSNQPQHF. Here the CDR3 DNA reads TGTGCCAGTAGTATCGGGGTTAGCAATCAGCCCCAGCATTTT.